The 15 T cell receptor beta chains presented below share a single source sample, sequenced in a study of T cell responses to AZD1222 COVID-19 vaccine (dated by TCRdb to 2020 to 2023). The sample's time point label, in plain terms: baseline before first vaccination. Libraries were prepared through the immunoSEQ multiplex PCR assay. This is the immuneACCESS table as TCRdb keeps it, with only in-frame sequences that have V and J called. A part of the clones is gone; compared with another copy, unresolved V genes explain less than half, and the rest is unexplained. Recorded for this sample are about 92,000 clones; approximately 90% of them occurred a single time. The ten largest clonotypes hold approximately 21% of the sample. Sequences were derived from peripheral blood, sampled on day 0 of AZD1222 vaccination. Receptors originate from an adult in good health.

J is TRBJ1-4 and V is TRBV18, with a tentative D call TRBD1 (5 bases). The CDR3 covers 20 residues. Germline V lookup: CDR1 KGHSH, CDR2 LQKENI. V was cut by 2 bases and J by 0 bases, with 22 bases left in between. The CDR3 here is CASSPTGALNLKSTNEKLFF. The CDR3 bases are TGTGCCAGCTCACCAACCGGGGCCCTTAACCTCAAATCAACTAATGAAAAACTGTTTTTT.

This chain uses TRBV7-9 with TRBJ1-4, with D perhaps matching TRBD1 (5 bases). Germline loops: CDR1 SEHNR, CDR2 FQNEAQ (reference sequence). V lost 5 bases and J lost 6, with 16 bases in between. The CDR3 is 15 amino acids. CDR3 coding DNA: TGTGCCAGCAGCCCCGGAGGGGCTGGAGATGAAAAACTGTTTTTT. Encoded protein: CASSPGGAGDEKLFF. Using reference TRBV7-9 and TRBJ1-4 for the parts outside the CDR3, the full variable domain is DTGVSQNPRHKITKRGQNVTFRCDPISEHNRLYWYRQTLGQGPEFLTYFQNEAQLEKSRLLSDRFSAERPKGSFSTLEIQRTEQGDSAMYLCASSPGGAGDEKLFFGSGTQLSVL.

This clone came up a few times. The chain recombines TRBV10-2 with TRBJ1-5; D not certain. CDR3 length: 15 amino acids. Trimming pared 4 bases from V and 4 bases from J, leaving 14 bases between. CDR1 and CDR2 from the germline V gene are WSHSY and SAAADI. The CDR3 sequence is CASSVGNGVNQPQHF. The CDR3 DNA reads TGCGCCAGCAGTGTGGGGAATGGGGTAAATCAGCCCCAGCATTTT.

The chain links TRBV18 to TRBJ1-3; tentative D call: TRBD1 (6 bases). V was pared by 2 bases and J by 1 base, with 15 bases between. The germline V gene encodes CDR1 KGHSH and CDR2 LQKENI. The CDR3 totals 17 residues. The CDR3 DNA follows: TGTGCCAGCTCACCAGCCACAGGGATTGCGTCTGGAAACACCATATATTTT. It specifies CASSPATGIASGNTIYF.

The genes are TRBV29-1 and TRBJ1-1; D call uncertain. Germline CDR1 reads SQVTM; CDR2 reads ANQGSEA. Trimming removed 7 bases from V and 10 bases from J, with 22 bases in between. The length of the CDR3 is 13 residues. The CDR3: CSAERETVDGAFF. DNA for the CDR3: TGCAGCGCAGAACGGGAAACTGTCGATGGAGCTTTCTTT. The full variable domain, completed using reference TRBV29-1 and TRBJ1-1, is SAVISQKPSRDICQRGTSLTIQCQVDSQVTMMFWYRQQPGQSLTLIATANQGSEATYESGFVIDKFPISRPNLTFSTLTVSNMSPEDSSIYLCSAERETVDGAFFGQGTRLTVV.

The genes are TRBV18 and TRBJ1-6; D unclear. The CDR3 covers 14 residues. CDR1 is KGHSH, CDR2 LQKENI, per germline. Between the trimmed V and J ends, which lost 4 bases and 8 bases, there was a span of 12 bases. This CDR3 is CASSLNAGYSPLHF. CDR3 sequence (DNA): TGTGCCAGCTCACTAAACGCCGGGTATTCACCCCTCCACTTT.

V usage is TRBV11-2 and J usage is TRBJ2-7; D is possibly TRBD1 (5 bases). Trimming took 4 bases from V and 2 from J, leaving 9 bases between them. The V gene's germline CDR1 is SGHAT and CDR2 FQNNGV. The CDR3 spans 13 residues. In DNA, the CDR3 is TGTGCCAGCAGCTCGACAGTTACCTACGAGCAGTACTTC. Encoded protein: CASSSTVTYEQYF.

The chain employs TRBV9 and TRBJ1-2; 7 bases align to TRBD1. Germline CDR1 is SGDLS and CDR2 is YYNGEE. The CDR3 is made up of 15 amino acids. V was clipped by 0 bases and J by 4 bases; unmatched bases: 6. In nucleotides, the CDR3 is TGTGCCAGCAGCGTAGCTGGTGGGACAGCCTATGGCTACACCTTC. Amino acids: CASSVAGGTAYGYTF.

This clone was counted only a few times. The rearrangement links TRBV3-1 (or the pseudogene TRBV3-2) to TRBJ1-5, with TRBD1 as a possible D gene (5 bases). The CDR3 totals 15 residues. V was clipped by 5 bases and J by 3 bases, with 14 bases between them. Germline V lookup: CDR1 LGHDT, CDR2 YNNKEL (reference sequence). The CDR3 loop reads CASSSSTVYNQPQHF. The CDR3 DNA reads as TGTGCCAGCAGCAGTTCGACAGTCTACAATCAGCCCCAGCATTTT.

CDR3 sequence (DNA): TGTGCCAGCAGTTTACGTAGGGACACCATATATTTT. Encoded protein: CASSLRRDTIYF. V and J are TRBV12-3 or TRBV12-4 and TRBJ1-3; D not resolved. The V end was cut by 2 bases, the J end by 8 bases, with 7 bases between. This CDR3 contains 12 residues.

The gene calls are TRBV6-5 and TRBJ2-7; 10 bases agree with TRBD1. The CDR3 covers 15 residues. Germline trimming cut 4 bases from V and 3 bases from J; bases unmatched to any gene: 6. CDR1 is MNHEY, CDR2 SVGAGI, per germline. As DNA, the CDR3 is TGTGCCAGCAGTTCGCCGGGACAGGGGTTCTACGAGCAGTACTTC. Protein product: CASSSPGQGFYEQYF.

V is TRBV20-1 and J is TRBJ1-1; D unclear. The CDR3 loop spans 14 amino acids. Germline CDR1 reads DFQATT; CDR2 reads SNEGSKA (reference sequence). V shed 3 bases and J shed 1 base, with 12 bases lying between them. In nucleotides, the CDR3 is TGCAGTGCTAGTCCGTTAATCAGGAACACTGAAGCTTTCTTT. Amino acid sequence: CSASPLIRNTEAFF.

The CDR3 nucleotides read TGTGCCAGCTCACCTCGTGACGGGGAGCTGTTTTTT. This translates into CASSPRDGELFF. V and J are TRBV18 and TRBJ2-2, with unresolved D. Germline V gives CDR1 KGHSH, CDR2 LQKENI. CDR3 size: 12 residues. V was cut by 3 bases and J by 7 bases, with 6 bases left in between.

In its sample, this clone was seen once. The chain recombines TRBV7-2 with TRBJ2-5; 14 positions match TRBD2. The CDR3 spans 19 residues. Germline values: CDR1 SGHTA, CDR2 FQGNSA. V was clipped by 5 bases and J by 2 bases; unmatched bases: 13. The CDR3 DNA sequence: TGTGCCAGCAGCCCGAGACCGCCCGGACTAGCGGGGGGACAAGAGACCCAGTACTTC. Translating it yields CASSPRPPGLAGGQETQYF. Drawing the rest from reference TRBV7-2 and TRBJ2-5, the complete variable domain is GAGVSQSPSNKVTEKGKDVELRCDPISGHTALYWYRQSLGQGLEFLIYFQGNSAPDKSGLPSDRFSAERTGGSVSTLTIQRTQQEDSAVYLCASSPRPPGLAGGQETQYFGPGTRLLVL.

Only a few counts were recorded for this clone. The CDR3 nucleotides are TGTGCCAGCAGCGCTAGCGGGGGGACCCAAGAGACCCAGTACTTC. It codes for CASSASGGTQETQYF. This sequence joins TRBV9 and TRBJ2-5; 11 nucleotides match TRBD2. The V gene end was trimmed by 3 bases and the J gene end by 1 base; junction bases not matched to a gene: 2. Germline CDR1 SGDLS, CDR2 YYNGEE. This CDR3 is built from 15 residues.